This TCR beta chain was sequenced for a study of blood T cell repertoires in COVID-19. Whole-study context: COVID-19 samples collected from the United States, Italy and Spain covered acute and convalescent phases. From T cells, B-cell-depleted T cells, or PBMCs came the material, which was cDNA or gDNA.

Sequencing was performed with immunoSEQ multiplex PCR; in TCRdb, only in-frame clones are kept and a portion is missing. The repertoire holds fewer than 35,000 clones, about nine tenths seen once, with more than 20% in the top ten. The CDR3 length is 15 residues. V lost 6 bases and J 0 bases, leaving 15 bases between the germline ends. Germline values: CDR1 MDHEN, CDR2 SYDVKM. Sample: peripheral blood. This sequence joins TRBV28 and TRBJ2-7; D is possibly TRBD2 (6 bases). The sequence came from a woman older than 75 with active or convalescent COVID-19. The CDR3, as DNA: TGTGCCAGCAGCGGCGGGACCCCATCCTCCTACGAGCAGTACTTC. Its translation is CASSGGTPSSYEQYF.